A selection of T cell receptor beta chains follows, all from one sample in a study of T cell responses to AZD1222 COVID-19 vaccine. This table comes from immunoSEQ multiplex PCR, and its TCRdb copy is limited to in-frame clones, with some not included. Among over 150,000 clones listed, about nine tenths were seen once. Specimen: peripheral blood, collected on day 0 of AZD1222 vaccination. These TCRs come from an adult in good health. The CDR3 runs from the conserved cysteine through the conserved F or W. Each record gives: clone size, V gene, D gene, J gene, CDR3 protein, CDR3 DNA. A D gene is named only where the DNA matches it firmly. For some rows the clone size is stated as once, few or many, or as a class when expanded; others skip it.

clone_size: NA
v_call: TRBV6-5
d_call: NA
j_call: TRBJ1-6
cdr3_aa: CASTDSNSPLHF
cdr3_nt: TGTGCCAGCACCGACAGTAATTCACCCCTCCACTTT

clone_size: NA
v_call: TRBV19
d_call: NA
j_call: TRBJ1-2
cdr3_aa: CASSTDSNYGYTF
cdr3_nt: TGTGCCAGTAGCACGGACAGCAACTATGGCTACACCTTC

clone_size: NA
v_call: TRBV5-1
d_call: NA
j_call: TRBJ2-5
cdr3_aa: CASSLSQETQYF
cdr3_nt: TGCGCCAGCAGCTTGAGTCAAGAGACCCAGTACTTC

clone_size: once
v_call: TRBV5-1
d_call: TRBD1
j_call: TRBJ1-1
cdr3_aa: CASSLTGTANTEAFF
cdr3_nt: TGCGCCAGCAGCTTAACGGGGACAGCAAACACTGAAGCTTTCTTT

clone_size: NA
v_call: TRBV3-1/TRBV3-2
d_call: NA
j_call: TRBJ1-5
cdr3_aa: CASSQGDTQGPQHF
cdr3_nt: TGTGCCAGCAGCCAAGGGGACACACAGGGGCCCCAGCATTTT

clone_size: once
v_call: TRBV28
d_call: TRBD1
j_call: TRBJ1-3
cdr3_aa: CASRVDTGVGNTIYF
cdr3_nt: TGTGCCAGCAGGGTTGATACAGGGGTAGGAAACACCATATATTTT

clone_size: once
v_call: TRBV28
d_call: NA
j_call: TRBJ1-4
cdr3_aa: CASRGRGEEKLFF
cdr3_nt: TGTGCCAGCAGAGGCAGGGGCGAAGAAAAACTGTTTTTT

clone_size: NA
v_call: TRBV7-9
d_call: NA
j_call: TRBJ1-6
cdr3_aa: CASSLEGISYNSPLHF
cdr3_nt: TGTGCCAGCAGCTTAGAGGGAATCTCCTATAATTCACCCCTCCACTTT

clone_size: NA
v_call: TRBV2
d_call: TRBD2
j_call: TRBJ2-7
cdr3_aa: CARGTRESYEQYF
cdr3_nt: TGTGCCAGGGGGACTAGAGAGTCCTACGAGCAGTACTTC

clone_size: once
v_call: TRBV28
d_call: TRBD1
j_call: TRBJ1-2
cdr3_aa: CASSLDRVKGYTF
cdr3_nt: TGTGCCAGCAGTTTAGACAGGGTAAAGGGCTACACCTTC

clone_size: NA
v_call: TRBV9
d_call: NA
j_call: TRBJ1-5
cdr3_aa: CASSVGSQENQPQHF
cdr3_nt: TGTGCCAGCAGCGTAGGCAGCCAAGAGAATCAGCCCCAGCATTTT

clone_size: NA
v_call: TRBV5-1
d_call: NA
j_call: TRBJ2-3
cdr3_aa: CASSPRVGRGDTQYF
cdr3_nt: TGCGCCAGCAGCCCCCGTGTAGGTCGGGGAGATACGCAGTATTTT

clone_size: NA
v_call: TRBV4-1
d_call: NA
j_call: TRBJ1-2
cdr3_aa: CASSQGGQISNYGYTF
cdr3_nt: TGCGCCAGCAGCCAAGGCGGACAGATCTCTAACTATGGCTACACCTTC

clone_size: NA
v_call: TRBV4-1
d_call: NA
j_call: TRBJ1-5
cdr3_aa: CASSQVGRAASRQPQHF
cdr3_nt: TGCGCCAGCAGCCAAGTAGGACGGGCGGCCAGTCGTCAGCCCCAGCATTTT

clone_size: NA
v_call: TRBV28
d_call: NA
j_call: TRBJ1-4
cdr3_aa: CASTAGEGDEKLFF
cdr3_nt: TGTGCCAGCACCGCGGGGGAAGGGGATGAAAAACTGTTTTTT

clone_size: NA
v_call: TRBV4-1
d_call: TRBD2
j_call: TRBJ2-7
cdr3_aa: CASRPTSGGPHEQYF
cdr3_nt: TGCGCCAGCAGGCCCACTAGCGGGGGGCCCCACGAGCAGTACTTC

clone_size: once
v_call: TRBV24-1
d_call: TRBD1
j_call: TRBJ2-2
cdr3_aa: CATSGLTGGAGTGELFF
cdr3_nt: TGTGCCACCAGTGGCCTGACAGGGGGCGCTGGAACCGGGGAGCTGTTTTTT

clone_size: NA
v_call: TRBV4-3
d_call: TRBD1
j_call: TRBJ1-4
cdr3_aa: CASSHPDRGRGEKLFF
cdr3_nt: TGCGCCAGCAGCCACCCGGACAGGGGGCGAGGTGAAAAACTGTTTTTT

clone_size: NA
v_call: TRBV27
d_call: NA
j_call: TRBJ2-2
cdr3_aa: CASSFDRLGTGELFF
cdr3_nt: TGTGCCAGCAGTTTCGATAGGCTAGGGACCGGGGAGCTGTTTTTT

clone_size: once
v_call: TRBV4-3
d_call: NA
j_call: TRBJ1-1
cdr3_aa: CASSPSHTNTEAFF
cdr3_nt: TGCGCCAGCAGCCCTAGCCACACGAACACTGAAGCTTTCTTT

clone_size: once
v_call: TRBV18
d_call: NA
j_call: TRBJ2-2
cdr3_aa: CASSPPGLGTGELFF
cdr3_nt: TGTGCCAGCTCACCACCTGGATTGGGAACCGGGGAGCTGTTTTTT

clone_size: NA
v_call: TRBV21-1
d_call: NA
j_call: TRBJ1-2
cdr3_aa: CASRLDRDPNYGYTF
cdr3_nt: TGTGCCAGCAGATTGGACAGGGACCCTAACTATGGCTACACCTTC

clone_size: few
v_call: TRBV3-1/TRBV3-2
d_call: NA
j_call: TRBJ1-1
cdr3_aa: CASSRIARGARNTEAFF
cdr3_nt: TGTGCCAGCAGCAGAATCGCGCGGGGGGCGAGGAACACTGAAGCTTTCTTT

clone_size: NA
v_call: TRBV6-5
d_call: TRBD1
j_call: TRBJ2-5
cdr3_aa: CASRTGQNQETQYF
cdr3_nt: TGTGCCAGCAGGACGGGACAGAACCAAGAGACCCAGTACTTC

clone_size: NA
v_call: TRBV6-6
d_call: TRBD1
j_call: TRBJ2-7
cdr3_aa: CASSRSGTGGPEQYF
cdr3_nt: TGTGCCAGCAGCCGGTCCGGGACAGGGGGGCCCGAGCAGTACTTC

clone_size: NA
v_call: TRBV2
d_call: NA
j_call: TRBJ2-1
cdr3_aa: CASSESRSFRVYNEQFF
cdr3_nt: TGTGCCAGCAGTGAATCCCGGAGTTTCCGGGTTTACAATGAGCAGTTCTTC

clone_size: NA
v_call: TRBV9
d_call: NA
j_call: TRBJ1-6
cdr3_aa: CASRGPTDPNSPLHF
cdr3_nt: TGTGCCAGCAGAGGGCCGACAGATCCGAATTCACCCCTCCACTTT

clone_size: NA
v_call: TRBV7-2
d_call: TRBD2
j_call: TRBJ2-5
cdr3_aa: CASSLESPGSGGDQETQYF
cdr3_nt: TGTGCCAGCAGCTTAGAGTCTCCGGGTAGCGGGGGGGATCAAGAGACCCAGTACTTC

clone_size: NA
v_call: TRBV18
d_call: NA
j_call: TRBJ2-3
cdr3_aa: CASSSGERRGTDTQYF
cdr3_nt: TGTGCCAGCTCCTCCGGGGAGCGGCGCGGGACAGATACGCAGTATTTT

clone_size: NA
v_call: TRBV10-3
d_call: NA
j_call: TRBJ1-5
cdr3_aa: CAISGRRNQPQHF
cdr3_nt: TGTGCCATCAGCGGGAGGCGGAATCAGCCCCAGCATTTT

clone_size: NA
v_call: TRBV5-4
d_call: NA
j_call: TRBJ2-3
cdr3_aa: CASSLVGGSSTDTQYF
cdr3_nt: TGTGCCAGCAGCTTGGTAGGGGGATCTAGCACAGATACGCAGTATTTT

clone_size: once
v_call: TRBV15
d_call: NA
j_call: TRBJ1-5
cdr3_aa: CATSSIQGDQPQHF
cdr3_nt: TGTGCCACCAGCAGTATACAGGGAGATCAGCCCCAGCATTTT

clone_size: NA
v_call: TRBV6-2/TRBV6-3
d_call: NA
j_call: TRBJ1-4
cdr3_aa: CASSRGNEKLFF
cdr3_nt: TGTGCCAGCAGCCGCGGTAATGAAAAACTGTTTTTT